This passage covers 6 T cell receptor beta chains from one sample sequenced in a study of blood T cell repertoires in COVID-19. Clones were sequenced by immunoSEQ multiplex PCR, and TCRdb holds only the in-frame ones, with some missing. The profile shows about 480,000 clones, roughly nine tenths of them singletons. The sample was peripheral blood. The source is a man aged 18 to 35 with COVID-19, enrolled during active disease.

This clone was observed once. J is TRBJ2-7 and V is TRBV11-2; possible D gene TRBD2, 6 bases. In germline, CDR1 is SGHAT, CDR2 FQNNGV. This CDR3 spans 14 amino acids. The V and J ends lost 3 bases and 6 bases respectively, with 15 bases between them. The CDR3 loop is CASSFSGGGSEQYF. The DNA for the CDR3 is TGTGCCAGCAGCTTTAGCGGTGGGGGAAGCGAGCAGTACTTC. The whole variable domain, remainder taken from reference TRBV11-2 and TRBJ2-7, is EAGVAQSPRYKIIEKRQSVAFWCNPISGHATLYWYQQILGQGPKLLIQFQNNGVVDDSQLPKDRFSAERLKGVDSTLKIQPAKLEDSAVYLCASSFSGGGSEQYFGPGTRLTVT.

The V and J genes are TRBV19 and TRBJ2-5, with 10 bases identical to TRBD2. Germline V gene data show CDR1 as LNHDA and CDR2 as SQIVND (reference sequence). The junction had 12 bases not matched to a gene; V was cut back by 4 bases and J by 1 base. The CDR3 is made up of 18 amino acids. The CDR3 nucleotides read TGTGCCAGTAGTACACTTTTAGCGGGAGGAATATCCCAAGAGACCCAGTACTTC. Translating it yields CASSTLLAGGISQETQYF.

V usage is TRBV19 and J usage is TRBJ2-1; tentative D call: TRBD1 (6 bases). Trimming left V 4 bases short and J 9 bases short, with 13 bases between. The germline V gene encodes CDR1 LNHDA and CDR2 SQIVND (reference sequence). The CDR3 runs to 13 residues. The CDR3 is CASSSTDSFEQFF. CDR3 coding DNA: TGTGCCAGTAGTAGTACGGACAGTTTTGAGCAGTTCTTC.

This chain uses TRBV27 with TRBJ2-2; weak D call: TRBD2 (5 bases). Germline CDR1 and CDR2: MNHEY and SMNVEV (reference sequence). The CDR3 covers 15 residues. The V end lost 5 bases, the J end lost 5 bases, and 15 bases lay between the germline ends. Written as DNA, the CDR3 is TGTGCCAGCAGTCCCACAAGGACTCCGACCGGGGAGCTGTTTTTT. Protein: CASSPTRTPTGELFF.

The V gene is TRBV19, the J gene TRBJ1-3; the D is unclear. Per the germline V gene, CDR1 is LNHDA and CDR2 is SQIVND (reference sequence). Trimming shortened V by 3 bases and J by 2 bases, and 17 bases separated the two germline ends. The CDR3 covers 17 residues. Here the CDR3 DNA reads TGTGCCAGTAGTATTTCGGGTGTCACCACACCTGGAAACACCATATATTTT. This sequence encodes CASSISGVTTPGNTIYF.

The chain couples TRBV2 to TRBJ2-2; a weak D match, TRBD1 (5 bases). The germline V and J ends were trimmed by 4 bases and 4 bases, with 7 bases remaining between them. From germline, CDR1 is SNHLY and CDR2 FYNNEI. The CDR3 runs 13 residues. As DNA, the CDR3 is TGTGCCAGCAGTGTTCAGGGCACCGGGGAGCTGTTTTTT. Its protein is CASSVQGTGELFF. The full variable domain, with the rest looked up from reference TRBV2 and TRBJ2-2, is EPEVTQTPSHQVTQMGQEVILRCVPISNHLYFYWYRQILGQKVEFLVSFYNNEISEKSEIFDDQFSVERPDGSNFTLKIRSTKLEDSAMYFCASSVQGTGELFFGEGSRLTVL.